The T cell receptor (beta chain) under discussion was sequenced for a study of blood T cell repertoires in COVID-19 (TCRdb year 2020). Broadly, across the study: Collaborator samples came from the United States, Italy and Spain and covered acute and convalescent phases of COVID-19. Subjects who had been exposed to COVID-19, were actively infected with it, or had recovered from it provided the deeply sampled blood TCRbeta repertoires that made up the dataset. Sample metadata almost always included a de-identified subject ID, COVID-19 status, age in years and sex. The repertoires were released in a freely available public database intended as a resource for research on the immune response to SARS-CoV-2. HLA class I and class II types, where available, came from metadata supplied by the sample provider rather than from assay-based typing. The material from the prospective study consisted of cDNA or gDNA derived from T cells, B-cell-depleted T cells, or PBMCs. Samples came from the ongoing ImmuneRACE study (first 160 participants) plus 1,254 subjects from 6 global collaborators.

TCRbeta CDR3 regions were amplified from genomic DNA using the immunoSEQ Assay, a bias-controlled multiplex PCR. The authors processed their data as follows. Within the assay, amplification of reference gene primers was used to estimate how many nucleated cells each sample contained. To quantify the absolute abundance of each unique TCRbeta CDR3 rearrangement, sequence reads were collapsed and filtered. For each sample, productive Simpson clonality was calculated as the square root of Simpson's diversity index across productive rearrangements. As stored in TCRdb, this immuneACCESS dataset retains in-frame rearrangements with V and J assigned. A fraction of the clones does not appear; measured against another copy, unresolved V genes explain less than half of the discrepancy, and the remainder lacks a known reason. D and trimming come from the DNA, and the V and J calls and clone size come from that table. The sample includes about 70,000 clones, with around 78% observed a single time. The ten largest clones take up about 16% of the sample.

The collaborating institutions used their own protocols to collect whole blood in K2EDTA tubes. For TCRbeta analysis, collaborator samples were shipped as frozen whole blood, as isolated PBMCs, or as DNA extracted from either sample type. In the case of this clone: It lacks a known antigen. Base-call qualities are not available, and no considerably larger clone is one nucleotide away.

Beyond this particular receptor, the publication reports: Clinical and demographic metadata were provided uncurated, with the amount varying by source and participant.

Spanning cysteine to phenylalanine, the CDR3 consists of 17 amino acids. The kept DNA is CDR3 alone, 51 bases in frame from the first base. V lost 0 bases and J lost 3 bases, and the count of bases not matched to a germline gene is 10. The CDR1 and CDR2 encoded by the germline V gene (reference sequence) are LGHDT and YNNKEL. The chain uses TRBV3-1 (or the pseudogene TRBV3-2) and TRBJ1-2, with 7 bases matching TRBD1. The sequenced sample was peripheral blood. The TCR originated in a human donor in a cohort sampled during active COVID-19. Here the CDR3 is given as CASSQDLTGLEYYGYTF. DNA sequence: TGTGCCAGCAGCCAAGATTTGACAGGGCTCGAGTACTATGGCTACACCTTC.